Following are 14 T cell receptor beta chains from one sample sequenced in a study of a mutant IDH1 vaccine in newly diagnosed glioma. The time point: baseline, week 1 (first vaccination visit). As for treatment: pre-vaccination baseline after standard-of-care therapy. Sequenced by immunoSEQ multiplex PCR; TCRdb stores in-frame clones only, minus some. The sample carries about 16,000 clones, less than 97% recorded once. The sequencing here drew on peripheral blood mononuclear cells (PBMCs), taken from a glioma patient treated with radiotherapy, temozolomide or both. The source is a woman aged 18-29 years with glioma. Some clones in this sample may be carry-over from other donors' samples.

The rearrangement joins TRBV30 to TRBJ2-1; 9 bases are shared with TRBD1. CDR3 length equals 14 residues. Per germline, CDR1 GTSNPN and CDR2 SVGIG (reference sequence). J was trimmed by 5 bases and V by 2 bases; bases with no gene match: 4. The CDR3 nucleotides are TGTGCCTGGAGTAGTGGGACAGGGCACAATGAGCAGTTCTTC. This translates into CAWSSGTGHNEQFF. Complete variable domain (other parts from reference TRBV30 and TRBJ2-1): SQTIHQWPATLVQPVGSPLSLECTVEGTSNPNLYWYRQAAGRGLQLLFYSVGIGQISSEVPQNLSASRPQDRQFILSSKKLLLSDSGFYLCAWSSGTGHNEQFFGPGTRLTVL.

The chain joins TRBV28 to TRBJ1-2; D gene ambiguous. This CDR3 region has 15 residues. Between the trimmed V and J ends, which lost 4 bases and 4 bases, there was a span of 16 bases. CDR1 is MDHEN and CDR2 is SYDVKM in the germline V gene. The DNA for the CDR3 is TGTGCCAGCAGTTCACGCCGGGCATTGGCCTATGGCTACACCTTC. Protein sequence: CASSSRRALAYGYTF.

The chain combines TRBV13 with TRBJ1-2; 8 bases align to TRBD1. The CDR3 has 14 residues. Losses at the gene ends were 4 bases for V and 5 bases for J; bases not matched to a gene: 6. Germline CDR1 and CDR2: PRHDT and FYEKMQ (reference sequence). The CDR3 reads CASSSAGGLYGYTF. DNA of the CDR3: TGTGCCAGCAGCTCTGCAGGGGGCCTATATGGCTACACCTTC. Supplemented by reference TRBV13 and TRBJ1-2, the full variable domain reads AAGVIQSPRHLIKEKRETATLKCYPIPRHDTVYWYQQGPGQDPQFLISFYEKMQSDKGSIPDRFSAQQFSDYHSELNMSSLELGDSALYFCASSSAGGLYGYTFGSGTRLTVV.

V gene TRBV11-2 combines with J gene TRBJ2-2; 7 nucleotides match TRBD1. Trimming cost V 3 bases and J 5 bases; bases outside gene matches: 9. This CDR3 has 16 residues. Germline lookup yields CDR1 SGHAT and CDR2 FQNNGV. The CDR3 loop is CASSFLQTGLTGELFF. In DNA, the CDR3 is TGTGCCAGCAGCTTCCTACAGACAGGGCTGACCGGGGAGCTGTTTTTT.

The genes are TRBV7-2 and TRBJ1-1; D is ambiguous. Trimming stripped 0 bases from V and 1 base from J, with 9 bases between. Looked up from germline, CDR1 is SGHTA and CDR2 is FQGNSA. The CDR3 is 15 residues long. DNA of the CDR3: TGTGCCAGCAGCTTAGCGGGTGGCGGGAACACTGAAGCTTTCTTT. Protein product: CASSLAGGGNTEAFF.

This chain joins TRBV30 and TRBJ2-3; 7 bases align to TRBD2. Germline lookup yields CDR1 GTSNPN and CDR2 SVGIG (reference sequence). CDR3 length: 12 residues. With 3 bases clipped from V and 4 bases from J, the junction kept 1 base outside the gene matches. CDR3 DNA sequence: TGTGCCTGGAGCCGGGGGGCAGATACGCAGTATTTT. Translated, it gives CAWSRGADTQYF.

The DNA of the CDR3 is TGCGCCAGCAGCCCCGGACTAGCGGGAGGGCTTGGAGAGACCCAGTACTTC. This gives the protein CASSPGLAGGLGETQYF. The rearrangement joins TRBV5-1 to TRBJ2-5; TRBD2 aligns across 15 bases. V was clipped by 4 bases and J by 4 bases; unmatched bases: 8. Germline loops: CDR1 SGHRS, CDR2 YFSETQ. The CDR3 sequence is 17 residues long. Variable domain in full (rest from reference TRBV5-1 and TRBJ2-5): KAGVTQTPRYLIKTRGQQVTLSCSPISGHRSVSWYQQTPGQGLQFLFEYFSETQRNKGNFPGRFSGRQFSNSRSEMNVSTLELGDSALYLCASSPGLAGGLGETQYFGPGTRLLVL.

This sequence joins TRBV19 and TRBJ2-1; 8 bases match TRBD2. The V gene's germline CDR1 is LNHDA and CDR2 SQIVND (reference sequence). V gave up 6 bases and J gave up 5 bases; unmatched junction bases: 12. The CDR3 consists of 16 residues. DNA for the CDR3: TGTGCCAGTAGGGCCGGGGGGGGCAGGCGGAACAATGAGCAGTTCTTC. It encodes CASRAGGGRRNNEQFF.

The chain carries TRBV5-4 and TRBJ2-7; D perhaps matches TRBD2 (6 bases). CDR1 is SGHNT and CDR2 is YYREEE in the germline V gene (reference sequence). The CDR3 sequence is 16 residues long. Trimming removed 0 bases from V and 0 bases from J, with 13 bases in between. The CDR3 region has the DNA TGTGCCAGCAGCTTGGTGGGGGGAGCCCTCTCCTACGAGCAGTACTTC. Translating it yields CASSLVGGALSYEQYF.

The rearrangement joins TRBV6-4 to TRBJ2-3; D unresolved. Germline V gene lookup returns CDR1 MRHNA and CDR2 SNTAGT. The CDR3 loop spans 13 amino acids. V lost 4 bases to trimming and J lost 0 bases, with 5 bases between them. CDR3: CASSATSTDTQYF. The CDR3 coding sequence is TGTGCCAGCAGTGCCACCAGCACAGATACGCAGTATTTT.

J is TRBJ1-6 and V is TRBV6-1; 7 bases map to TRBD1. The CDR3 extends over 15 amino acids. Germline V gene lookup returns CDR1 MNHNS and CDR2 SASEGT. V lost 6 bases and J lost 3; bases outside the gene matches: 5. As DNA, the CDR3 is TGTGCCAGCAGCAGACAGGGTTTCTATAATTCACCCCTCCACTTT. The encoded protein is CASSRQGFYNSPLHF.

V gene TRBV11-3 combines with J gene TRBJ2-1; D tentatively fits TRBD1 or TRBD2 (5 bases each). Between the trimmed V and J ends, which lost 2 bases and 3 bases, there was a span of 11 bases. The CDR3 runs 15 residues. Germline V gives CDR1 SGHNT, CDR2 YENEEA. This CDR3 is CASSLLVGDYNEQFF. CDR3 DNA sequence: TGTGCCAGCAGCTTATTGGTGGGGGACTACAATGAGCAGTTCTTC.

The genes are TRBV5-1 and TRBJ2-1; TRBD1 matches 8 bases. V lost 1 base and J lost 4; bases outside the gene matches: 4. The CDR3 sequence is 15 residues long. Germline CDR1 and CDR2: SGHRS and YFSETQ. CDR3 loop: CASSLRTGTYNEQFF. The DNA for the CDR3 is TGCGCCAGCAGCTTGAGGACAGGGACGTACAATGAGCAGTTCTTC.

The V call is TRBV29-1, the J call TRBJ1-2, with TRBD1 matching over 9 bases. There are 15 residues in the CDR3. Trimming cost V 5 bases and J 8 bases; bases outside gene matches: 15. Germline values: CDR1 SQVTM, CDR2 ANQGSEA. The CDR3, as DNA: TGCAGCGTTCAAAGTGGAGGGACAGGGCGAACAGGCTACACCTTC. Protein: CSVQSGGTGRTGYTF.